A single sample gave rise to the 8 T cell receptor beta chains below, sequenced in a study of T cell responses to AZD1222 COVID-19 vaccine. Measured with immunoSEQ multiplex PCR; TCRdb has only the in-frame clones, and not every one. The sample includes roughly 120,000 clones, just over 85% seen only once; the top ten take roughly a sixth. The sequencing used peripheral blood, collected on day 0 of MenACWY control vaccination. The receptors derive from an adult in good health.

The V and J genes are TRBV28 and TRBJ2-7; tentative D call: TRBD2 (5 bases). Trimming took off 6 bases at V and 3 bases at J, with 18 bases between the two ends. From germline, CDR1 is MDHEN and CDR2 SYDVKM. CDR3 length equals 15 residues. The CDR3 loop is CASRNLRGQLYEQYF. The CDR3 DNA sequence: TGTGCCAGCAGGAATCTCCGCGGGCAACTCTACGAGCAGTACTTC.

V gene TRBV7-9 combines with J gene TRBJ1-5; 7 bases match TRBD1. The CDR3 runs 15 residues. V dropped 3 bases and J dropped 4; count of bases not matched to a gene: 6. Germline CDR1 and CDR2: SEHNR and FQNEAQ (reference sequence). CDR3 coding DNA: TGTGCCAGCAGCTTGGGAACAGGGGCTAATCAGCCCCAGCATTTT. Its protein product is CASSLGTGANQPQHF.

This chain connects TRBV4-1 to TRBJ2-6; 9 bases align to TRBD1. The CDR3 is 19 residues long. With 0 bases clipped from V and 0 bases from J, the junction kept 6 bases outside the gene matches. Germline V gene lookup returns CDR1 MGHRA and CDR2 YSYEKL. The CDR3 bases are TGCGCCAGCAGCCAAGAACGAACAGGGGGCAACTCTGGGGCCAACGTCCTGACTTTC. It translates to CASSQERTGGNSGANVLTF.

This chain uses TRBV10-3 with TRBJ2-7; no clear D. This CDR3 region has 14 residues. Trimming shortened V by 3 bases and J by 1 base, and 10 bases separated the two germline ends. Germline V CDR1 and CDR2: ENHRY, SYGVKD. DNA for the CDR3: TGTGCCATCAGTGAAGATCGGGCATCCTACGAGCAGTACTTC. It codes for CAISEDRASYEQYF.

The V gene is TRBV28, the J gene TRBJ1-2; 7 nucleotides align to TRBD1. Trimming removed 6 bases from V and 7 bases from J; junction bases left unmatched: 8. Germline loops: CDR1 MDHEN, CDR2 SYDVKM. The CDR3 length is 13 residues. CDR3: CASRLDRVAGYTF. CDR3 DNA sequence: TGTGCCAGCAGATTAGACAGGGTAGCTGGCTACACCTTC.

The chain combines TRBV5-1 with TRBJ2-5; 10 bases line up with TRBD2. V was pared by 3 bases and J by 5 bases, with 7 bases of the junction left unmatched. Germline CDR1 and CDR2: SGHRS and YFSETQ. The CDR3 extends over 15 amino acids. The chain's CDR3 is CASSSGLAGVETQYF. CDR3 bases: TGCGCCAGCAGCTCTGGGCTAGCGGGAGTTGAGACCCAGTACTTC.

V gene TRBV19 combines with J gene TRBJ1-3, with D maybe TRBD1 (5 bases). This CDR3 region has 16 residues. The germline V gene encodes CDR1 LNHDA and CDR2 SQIVND (reference sequence). Trimming stripped 2 bases from V and 0 bases from J, with 11 bases between. CDR3: CASSIPRGFSGNTIYF. Written as DNA, the CDR3 is TGTGCCAGTAGTATACCTCGGGGCTTCTCTGGAAACACCATATATTTT. Combining the CDR3 with reference TRBV19 and TRBJ1-3 gives the whole variable domain DGGITQSPKYLFRKEGQNVTLSCEQNLNHDAMYWYRQDPGQGLRLIYYSQIVNDFQKGDIAEGYSVSREKKESFPLTVTSAQKNPTAFYLCASSIPRGFSGNTIYFGEGSWLTVV.

The V call is TRBV6-2 or TRBV6-3, the J call TRBJ2-2; D unclear. The V end lost 6 bases, the J end lost 1 base, and 9 bases lay between the germline ends. The CDR3 has 14 amino acids. Looked up from germline, CDR1 is MNHEY and CDR2 is SVGEGT. The CDR3 here is CASSLTENTGELFF. The CDR3 region has the DNA TGTGCCAGCAGCCTCACAGAGAACACCGGGGAGCTGTTTTTT.